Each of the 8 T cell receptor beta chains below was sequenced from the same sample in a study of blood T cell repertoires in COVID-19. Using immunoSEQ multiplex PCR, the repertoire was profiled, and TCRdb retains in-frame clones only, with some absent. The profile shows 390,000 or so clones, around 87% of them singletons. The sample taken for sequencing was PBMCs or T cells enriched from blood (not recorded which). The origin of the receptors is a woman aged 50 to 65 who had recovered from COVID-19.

The CDR3 DNA is TGTGCCAGCAGCGTAGAGGCAGGGAACGTAGACGAGCAGTACTTC. This encodes CASSVEAGNVDEQYF. The rearrangement uses TRBV9 and TRBJ2-7, with TRBD1 as a possible D gene (5 bases). V gave up 0 bases and J gave up 5 bases, with 15 bases separating them. In germline, CDR1 is SGDLS, CDR2 YYNGEE. The CDR3 totals 15 residues.

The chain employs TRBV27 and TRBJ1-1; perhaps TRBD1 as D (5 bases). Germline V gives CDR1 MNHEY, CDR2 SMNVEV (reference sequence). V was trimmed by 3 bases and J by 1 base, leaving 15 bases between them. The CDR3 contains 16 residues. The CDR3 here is CASSFIRRGGNTEAFF. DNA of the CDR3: TGTGCCAGCAGTTTTATCCGGAGGGGCGGGAACACTGAAGCTTTCTTT.

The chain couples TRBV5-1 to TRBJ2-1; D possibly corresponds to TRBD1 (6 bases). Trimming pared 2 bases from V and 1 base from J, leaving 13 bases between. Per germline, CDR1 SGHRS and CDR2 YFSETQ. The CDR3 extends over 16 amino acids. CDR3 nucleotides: TGCGCCAGCAGCTTTCTGGACAGCCTTTCCTACAATGAGCAGTTCTTC. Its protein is CASSFLDSLSYNEQFF.

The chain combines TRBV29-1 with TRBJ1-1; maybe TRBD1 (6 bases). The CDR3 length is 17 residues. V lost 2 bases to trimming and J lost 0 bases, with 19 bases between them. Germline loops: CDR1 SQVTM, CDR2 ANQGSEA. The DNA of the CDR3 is TGCAGCGTTGAATCTCGGGGGGCCGAAAGGGTGAACACTGAAGCTTTCTTT. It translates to CSVESRGAERVNTEAFF.

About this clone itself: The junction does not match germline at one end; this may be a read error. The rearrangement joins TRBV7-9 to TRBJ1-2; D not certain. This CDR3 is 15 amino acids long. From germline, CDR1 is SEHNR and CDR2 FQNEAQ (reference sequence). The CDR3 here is CASSFYQDSNSGYTF. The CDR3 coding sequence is TGTGCCAGCAGCTTTTACCAGGACTCAAACTCTGGCTACACCTTC.

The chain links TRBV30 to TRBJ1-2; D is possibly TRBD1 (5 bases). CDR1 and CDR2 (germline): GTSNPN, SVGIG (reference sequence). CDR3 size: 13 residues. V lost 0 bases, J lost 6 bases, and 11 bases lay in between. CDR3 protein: CAWSVQPGNGYTF. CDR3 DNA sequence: TGTGCCTGGAGTGTACAGCCAGGGAATGGCTACACCTTC.

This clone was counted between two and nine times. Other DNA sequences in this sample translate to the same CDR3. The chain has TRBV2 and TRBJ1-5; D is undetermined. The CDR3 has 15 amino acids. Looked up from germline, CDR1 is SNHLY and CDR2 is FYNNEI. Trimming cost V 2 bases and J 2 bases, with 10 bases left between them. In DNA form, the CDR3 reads TGTGCCAGCAGTGAACCGGGATGGGGCAATCAGCCCCAGCATTTT. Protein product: CASSEPGWGNQPQHF.

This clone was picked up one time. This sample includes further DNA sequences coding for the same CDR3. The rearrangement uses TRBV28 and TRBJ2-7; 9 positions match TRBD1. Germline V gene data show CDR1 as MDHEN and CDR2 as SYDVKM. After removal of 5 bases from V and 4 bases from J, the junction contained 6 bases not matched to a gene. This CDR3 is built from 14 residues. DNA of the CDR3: TGTGCCAGCAGTAGACAGGGGGTGTCGTACGAGCAGTACTTC. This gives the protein CASSRQGVSYEQYF.